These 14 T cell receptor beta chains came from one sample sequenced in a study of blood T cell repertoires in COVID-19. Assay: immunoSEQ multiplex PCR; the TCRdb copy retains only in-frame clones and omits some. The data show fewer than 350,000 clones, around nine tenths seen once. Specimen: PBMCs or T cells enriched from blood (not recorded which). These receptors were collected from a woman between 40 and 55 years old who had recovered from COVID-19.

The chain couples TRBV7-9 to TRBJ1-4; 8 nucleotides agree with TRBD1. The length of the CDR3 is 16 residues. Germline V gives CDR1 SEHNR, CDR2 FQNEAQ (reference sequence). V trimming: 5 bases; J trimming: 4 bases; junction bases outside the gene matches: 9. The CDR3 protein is CASSHGTGRSNEKLFF. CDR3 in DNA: TGTGCCAGCAGCCATGGGACAGGCAGGAGTAATGAAAAACTGTTTTTT.

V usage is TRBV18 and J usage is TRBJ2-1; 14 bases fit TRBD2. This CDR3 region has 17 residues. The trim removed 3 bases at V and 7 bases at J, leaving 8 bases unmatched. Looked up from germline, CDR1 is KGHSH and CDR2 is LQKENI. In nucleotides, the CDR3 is TGTGCCAGCTCACCCAGACTAGCGGGAGGGCCTGGGAATGAGCAGTTCTTC. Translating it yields CASSPRLAGGPGNEQFF.

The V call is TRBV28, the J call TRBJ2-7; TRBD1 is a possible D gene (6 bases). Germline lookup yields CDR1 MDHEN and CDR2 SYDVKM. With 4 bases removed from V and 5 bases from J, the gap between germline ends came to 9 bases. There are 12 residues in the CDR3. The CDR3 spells CASSSSGDEQYF. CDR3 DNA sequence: TGTGCCAGCAGTTCATCAGGGGACGAGCAGTACTTC.

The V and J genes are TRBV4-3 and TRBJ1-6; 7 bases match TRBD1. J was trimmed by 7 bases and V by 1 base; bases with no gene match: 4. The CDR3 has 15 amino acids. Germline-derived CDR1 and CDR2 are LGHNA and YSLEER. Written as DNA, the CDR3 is TGCGCCAGCAGCCAAGCCCCAGGGGGAAATTCACCCCTCCACTTT. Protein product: CASSQAPGGNSPLHF.

CDR3 nucleotides: TGTGCCAGTAGGACTACTGTCTTGGACACCGGGGAGCTGTTTTTT. Amino acids: CASRTTVLDTGELFF. The genes are TRBV19 and TRBJ2-2, with a tentative D call TRBD2 (5 bases). Germline V gene sequence: CDR1 LNHDA, CDR2 SQIVND (reference sequence). V dropped 6 bases and J dropped 3 bases, with 14 bases sitting between them. CDR3 size: 15 residues.

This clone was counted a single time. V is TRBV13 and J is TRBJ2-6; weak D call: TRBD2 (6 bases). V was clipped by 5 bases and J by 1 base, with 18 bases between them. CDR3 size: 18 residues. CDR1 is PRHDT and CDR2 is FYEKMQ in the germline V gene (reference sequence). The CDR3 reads CASSLPGARESGANVLTF. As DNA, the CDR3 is TGTGCCAGCAGCCTGCCCGGGGCCCGGGAGTCTGGGGCCAACGTCCTGACTTTC.

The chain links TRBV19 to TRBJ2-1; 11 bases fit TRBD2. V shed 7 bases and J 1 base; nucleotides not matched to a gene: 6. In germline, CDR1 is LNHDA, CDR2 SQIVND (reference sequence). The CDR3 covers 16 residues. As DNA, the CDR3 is TGTGCCAGTACCCCACTAGCGGGAGCATCCTACAATGAGCAGTTCTTC. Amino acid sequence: CASTPLAGASYNEQFF.

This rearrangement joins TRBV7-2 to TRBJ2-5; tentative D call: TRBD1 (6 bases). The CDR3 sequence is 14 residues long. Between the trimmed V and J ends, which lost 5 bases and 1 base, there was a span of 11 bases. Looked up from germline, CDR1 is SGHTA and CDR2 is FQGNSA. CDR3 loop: CASSPGTSQETQYF. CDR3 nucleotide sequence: TGTGCCAGCAGCCCCGGGACAAGCCAAGAGACCCAGTACTTC. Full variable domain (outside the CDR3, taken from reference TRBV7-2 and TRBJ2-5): GAGVSQSPSNKVTEKGKDVELRCDPISGHTALYWYRQSLGQGLEFLIYFQGNSAPDKSGLPSDRFSAERTGGSVSTLTIQRTQQEDSAVYLCASSPGTSQETQYFGPGTRLLVL.

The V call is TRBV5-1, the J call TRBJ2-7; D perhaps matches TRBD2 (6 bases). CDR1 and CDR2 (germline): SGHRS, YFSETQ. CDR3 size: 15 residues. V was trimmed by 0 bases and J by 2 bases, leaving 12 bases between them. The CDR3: CASSLVSGGTYEQYF. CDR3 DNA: TGCGCCAGCAGCTTGGTTAGCGGCGGCACCTACGAGCAGTACTTC.

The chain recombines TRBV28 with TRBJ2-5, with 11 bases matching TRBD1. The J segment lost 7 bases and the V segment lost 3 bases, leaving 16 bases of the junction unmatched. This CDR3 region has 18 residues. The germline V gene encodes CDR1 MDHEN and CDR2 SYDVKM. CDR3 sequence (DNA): TGTGCCAGCAGTTTGTCGCCGACTCCGGACAGGGGGCGAGGGACCCAGTACTTC. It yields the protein CASSLSPTPDRGRGTQYF. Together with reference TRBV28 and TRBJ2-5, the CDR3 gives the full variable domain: DVKVTQSSRYLVKRTGEKVFLECVQDMDHENMFWYRQDPGLGLRLIYFSYDVKMKEKGDIPEGYSVSREKKERFSLILESASTNQTSMYLCASSLSPTPDRGRGTQYFGPGTRLLVL.

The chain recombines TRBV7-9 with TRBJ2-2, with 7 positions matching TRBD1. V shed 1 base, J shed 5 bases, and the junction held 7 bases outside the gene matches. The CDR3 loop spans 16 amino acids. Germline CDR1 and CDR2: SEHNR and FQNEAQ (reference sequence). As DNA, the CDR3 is TGTGCCAGCAGCTTAGTTGACAGGGATATGACCGGGGAGCTGTTTTTT. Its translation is CASSLVDRDMTGELFF.

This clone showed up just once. CDR3 region: CASSYGLAGELFF. In DNA, the CDR3 is TGTGCCAGCAGTTACGGCCTAGCGGGGGAGCTGTTTTTT. The chain combines TRBV6-2 or TRBV6-3 with TRBJ2-2; the D gene is possibly TRBD2 (6 bases). CDR3 length equals 13 residues. Germline V gene lookup returns CDR1 MNHEY and CDR2 SVGEGT. V shed 2 bases and J shed 8 bases, with 9 bases lying between them.

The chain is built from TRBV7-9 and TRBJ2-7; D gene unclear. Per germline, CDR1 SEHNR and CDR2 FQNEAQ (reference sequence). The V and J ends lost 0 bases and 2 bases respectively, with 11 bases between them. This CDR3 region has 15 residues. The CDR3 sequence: CASSLAGSPTYEQYF. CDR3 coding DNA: TGTGCCAGCAGCTTAGCGGGCTCCCCGACCTACGAGCAGTACTTC.

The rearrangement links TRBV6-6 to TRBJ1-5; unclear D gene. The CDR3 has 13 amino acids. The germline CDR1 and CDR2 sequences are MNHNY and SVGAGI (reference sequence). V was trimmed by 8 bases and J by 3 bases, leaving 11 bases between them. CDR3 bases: TGTGCCAGCGGCAAAAACCTCAATCAGCCCCAGCATTTT. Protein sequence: CASGKNLNQPQHF.